Here is one T cell receptor (beta chain) with its context. The participants were between about 18 and 100 years old and came from under 25 US areas. Assignments of participants to cohorts depended upon their own reported clinical history. In the authors' workflow: Cell counts per sample came from amplifying reference gene primers. Sequenced by immunoSEQ multiplex PCR; TCRdb stores in-frame clones only, minus some. That table supplies the V and J calls and clone size; D and trimming were determined from the DNA. In the table there are some 150,000 clones, about 90% of which are singletons. These data are taken from a study of blood T cell repertoires in COVID-19. Study at large: Samples representing acute and convalescent COVID-19 were sourced from the United States, Italy and Spain.

Germline lookup yields CDR1 MNHEY and CDR2 SVGAGI. There are 15 residues in the CDR3. V was pared by 5 bases and J by 8 bases, with 18 bases between. The chain uses TRBV6-5 and TRBJ1-4, with TRBD1 as a possible D gene (5 bases). What was sequenced was PBMCs or T cells enriched from blood (not recorded which). This TCR was recovered from a human donor with acute COVID-19. The donor label of this sample is uncertain. The CDR3 sequence: CASSLGGGIGEKLFF. CDR3 coding DNA: TGTGCCAGCAGTCTTGGTGGGGGGATCGGAGAAAAACTGTTTTTT.